These T cell receptor beta chains were read from a single sample in a study of blood T cell repertoires in COVID-19. The assay was immunoSEQ multiplex PCR, and TCRdb's table has in-frame clones only and misses some. The sample shows 20,000 or so clones, under 95% of them seen only once. Sequenced input: peripheral blood. These receptors originate from a human donor in a cohort sampled during active COVID-19. The CDR3 runs from the conserved cysteine through the conserved F or W. D genes are given only for firm matches. Size values are once, few and many counts, or a class for expanded clones, and some rows have none.

d_call,v_call,j_call,clone_size,cdr3_nt,cdr3_aa
TRBD1,TRBV30,TRBJ2-6,NA,TGTGCCTGGAGTCAGGGGGTGCAACCTAACTCTGGGGCCAACGTCCTGACTTTC,CAWSQGVQPNSGANVLTF
TRBD2,TRBV7-8,TRBJ2-5,NA,TGTGCCAGCAGCTTGCCTAGAAGGCTAGCGGCACAAGAGACCCAGTACTTC,CASSLPRRLAAQETQYF
TRBD1,TRBV10-3,TRBJ2-2,NA,TGTGCCATCAGTGAGTTCATGCGAGGGGGCGGTCCCGGGGAGCTGTTTTTT,CAISEFMRGGGPGELFF
NA,TRBV4-2,TRBJ2-1,NA,TGTGCCAGCAGCCAAGATACTAGTCCTGAGCAGTTCTTC,CASSQDTSPEQFF
NA,TRBV19,TRBJ2-1,NA,TGTGCCAGTAGTATTGGAGGTCGCGGGCGCAGCTCCTACAATGAGCAGTTCTTC,CASSIGGRGRSSYNEQFF
TRBD2,TRBV20-1,TRBJ2-3,once,TGCAGTGCTAGTCCTCGGGGCGGGGGGCCCCGGAATACGCAGTATTTT,CSASPRGGGPRNTQYF
NA,TRBV20-1,TRBJ1-2,NA,TGCAGTGCTAGTCCCCCGCGCACCCGGGTCCTTCGTGGCTACACCTTC,CSASPPRTRVLRGYTF
TRBD2,TRBV6-6,TRBJ2-3,once,TGTGCCAGCAGATACAGAACTAGCGGGAGGTCAGATACGCAGTATTTT,CASRYRTSGRSDTQYF
TRBD2,TRBV7-8,TRBJ2-2,NA,TGTGCCAGCAGCCTCGGGACTAGTCTGACCGGGGAGCTGTTTTTT,CASSLGTSLTGELFF
NA,TRBV29-1,TRBJ2-2,NA,TGCAGCGTTGATTGGGGGGACACCGGGGAGCTGTTTTTT,CSVDWGDTGELFF
NA,TRBV28,TRBJ2-7,NA,TGTGCCAGCAGTGGATCAGTCGGGGGTATGTACGAGCAGTACTTC,CASSGSVGGMYEQYF
NA,TRBV19,TRBJ1-1,NA,TGTGCCAGTACCCCCCGGATAGCCCCCAACACTGAAGCTTTCTTT,CASTPRIAPNTEAFF
NA,TRBV6-6,TRBJ1-1,NA,TGTGCCAGCAGTTACTCGGAGGTTACGGTTGAAGCTTTCTTT,CASSYSEVTVEAFF
TRBD1,TRBV7-8,TRBJ2-1,NA,TGTGCCAGCAGCTTAGAGGGGACAGGGGAACAGTTCTTC,CASSLEGTGEQFF
TRBD2,TRBV4-1,TRBJ2-5,once,TGCGCCAGCAGCCAAGGCCACGGGGGGGCGGTTTGGGAGACCCAGTACTTC,CASSQGHGGAVWETQYF
TRBD1,TRBV28,TRBJ1-2,NA,TGTGCCAGCAGCATCTTTCAGGGGGATTGGGGCTACACCTTC,CASSIFQGDWGYTF
TRBD1,TRBV6-5,TRBJ1-1,once,TGTGCCAGCAGTTACTCGTTATGGCAGGGGGCCGCTGAAGCTTTCTTT,CASSYSLWQGAAEAFF
NA,TRBV6-5,TRBJ2-1,once,TGTGCCAGCAGTAGTATGACAGCCAACAATGAGCAGTTCTTC,CASSSMTANNEQFF
NA,TRBV11-2,TRBJ1-3,NA,TGTGCCAGCAGCTCCCGACTGGCCTCTGGAAACACCATATATTTT,CASSSRLASGNTIYF
NA,TRBV16,TRBJ1-2,NA,TGTGCCAGCAGCCAATGGGCAGGGGATGATGGCTACACCTTC,CASSQWAGDDGYTF
TRBD2,TRBV3-1/TRBV3-2,TRBJ2-3,NA,TGTGCCAGCAGCCAAGACGGGCTAGCGGGGGATACGCAGTATTTT,CASSQDGLAGDTQYF
TRBD2,TRBV11-2,TRBJ2-1,NA,TGTGCCAGCAGCTTGCGGCTAGCGGGAGTGCATGAGCAGTTCTTC,CASSLRLAGVHEQFF
TRBD1,TRBV28,TRBJ1-1,once,TGTGCCAGCAGGGCCGGGACAGCGAACACTGAAGCTTTCTTT,CASRAGTANTEAFF
TRBD2,TRBV7-2,TRBJ2-5,NA,TGTGCCAGCAGCTTATCCCCAGCGGGGGGTCTCGAGACCCAGTACTTC,CASSLSPAGGLETQYF
NA,TRBV4-3,TRBJ2-5,NA,TGCGCCAGCAGCCAACGGGGGGAGACCCAGTACTTC,CASSQRGETQYF